A single sample is the source of the 28 T cell receptor beta chains below, sequenced in a study of graft-versus-host responses after intestinal transplantation. Data came from immunoSEQ multiplex PCR; TCRdb stores just in-frame clones and leaves some out. Here the sample spans about 88,000 clones, roughly 88% being singletons. For these TCRs, the target antigens are not known. The sample was unstimulated CD4+ T cells sorted from spleen or lymph node cells, taken before intestinal transplant. Source of these receptors: a human donor who received an intestinal transplant.

V is TRBV2 and J is TRBJ1-1; D remains unclear. The germline V gene encodes CDR1 SNHLY and CDR2 FYNNEI. The length of the CDR3 is 12 residues. Trimming took 7 bases from V and 3 from J, leaving 9 bases between them. The CDR3, as DNA: TGTGCCAGCACCGCGGGGTACACTGAAGCTTTCTTT. Protein sequence: CASTAGYTEAFF.

The CDR3 here is CASSEGTADYRAFF. The CDR3, as DNA: TGTGCCAGCAGCGAGGGGACAGCAGACTACAGAGCTTTCTTT. The chain couples TRBV9 to TRBJ1-1, with 7 bases lining up with TRBD1. The V and J ends lost 3 bases and 10 bases, in that order; junction bases with no gene match: 12. Germline V lookup: CDR1 SGDLS, CDR2 YYNGEE. This CDR3 comprises 14 residues. The full variable domain, completed using reference TRBV9 and TRBJ1-1, is DSGVTQTPKHLITATGQRVTLRCSPRSGDLSVYWYQQSLDQGLQFLIQYYNGEERAKGNILERFSAQQFPDLHSELNLSSLELGDSALYFCASSEGTADYRAFFGQGTRLTVV.

The chain employs TRBV5-1 and TRBJ2-5, with D unclear. The germline gives CDR1 SGHRS, CDR2 YFSETQ. V was shortened by 4 bases and J by 5 bases, with 12 bases between the two germline ends. The CDR3 sequence is 13 residues long. CDR3 region: CASSPQVVETQYF. The CDR3 nucleotides are TGCGCCAGCAGCCCGCAGGTCGTGGAGACCCAGTACTTC.

The chain employs TRBV5-1 and TRBJ2-3, with D possibly TRBD2 on 6 matching bases. The CDR3 has 15 residues. The germline V gene encodes CDR1 SGHRS and CDR2 YFSETQ. Trimming removed 4 bases from V and 5 bases from J, with 17 bases in between. The CDR3 region is CASSGIAGPGDTQYF. CDR3 coding DNA: TGCGCCAGCAGCGGCATCGCGGGGCCGGGAGATACGCAGTATTTT.

The rearrangement joins TRBV10-3 to TRBJ2-1; D perhaps matches TRBD2 (6 bases). Per the germline V gene, CDR1 is ENHRY and CDR2 is SYGVKD. Trimming pared 10 bases from V and 3 bases from J, leaving 16 bases between. This CDR3 has 14 amino acids. Here the CDR3 DNA reads TGTGCCACCCGGGGGACTCCGGACTACAATGAGCAGTTCTTC. It specifies CATRGTPDYNEQFF.

J is TRBJ2-5 and V is TRBV5-1, with 10 nucleotides matching TRBD2. CDR1 is SGHRS and CDR2 is YFSETQ in the germline V gene. The trim removed 0 bases at V and 4 bases at J, leaving 9 bases unmatched. CDR3 length: 17 residues. DNA of the CDR3: TGCGCCAGCAGCTTGGAGGGACTAGCGAGGGGAAGAGAGACCCAGTACTTC. Its translation: CASSLEGLARGRETQYF.

Remarks on this clone: The germline gene is not matched at one end of the junction; a read error may be the cause. The V and J genes are TRBV6-1 and TRBJ1-2; TRBD1 agrees at 8 bases. Germline assignment: CDR1 MNHNS and CDR2 SASEGT. The CDR3 consists of 13 residues. CDR3 residues: CASSGDRGPLYRF. CDR3 coding DNA: TGTGCCAGCAGCGGAGACAGGGGCCCCCTTTATAGATTC.

The chain employs TRBV27 and TRBJ2-3; no clear D gene. This CDR3 has 14 amino acids. Trimming took 6 bases from V and 0 from J, leaving 10 bases between them. Germline V CDR1 and CDR2: MNHEY, SMNVEV (reference sequence). CDR3 sequence: CASSTRTSTDTQYF. CDR3 sequence (DNA): TGTGCCAGCAGCACCCGTACTAGCACAGATACGCAGTATTTT.

The chain links TRBV6-1 to TRBJ1-2; tentatively, D is TRBD1 (6 bases). Germline CDR1 MNHNS, CDR2 SASEGT. The CDR3 totals 15 residues. With 3 bases removed from V and 4 bases from J, the gap between germline ends came to 15 bases. CDR3 in DNA: TGTGCCAGCAGTGACCCTAGACAGGCAGCCTATGGCTACACCTTC. Translated, it gives CASSDPRQAAYGYTF.

V and J are TRBV2 and TRBJ1-5; 9 bases map to TRBD1. There are 16 residues in the CDR3. J was trimmed by 7 bases and V by 6 bases; bases with no gene match: 13. CDR1 SNHLY and CDR2 FYNNEI come from the germline V gene. The CDR3 here is CASSGPGTGRGQPQHF. CDR3 DNA: TGTGCCAGCAGCGGTCCCGGGACAGGGAGAGGACAGCCCCAGCATTTT.

This chain connects TRBV2 to TRBJ1-6, with 12 bases aligning to TRBD1. After removal of 6 bases from V and 5 bases from J, the junction contained 11 bases not matched to a gene. Germline V gene lookup returns CDR1 SNHLY and CDR2 FYNNEI. This CDR3 contains 18 residues. The CDR3: CASSENGGTGGHNSPLHF. In DNA form, the CDR3 reads TGTGCCAGCAGCGAAAATGGGGGGACAGGGGGCCATAATTCACCCCTCCACTTT.

This chain uses TRBV9 with TRBJ1-6, with TRBD1 identical over 7 bases. Germline V gene sequence: CDR1 SGDLS, CDR2 YYNGEE. This CDR3 is built from 14 residues. With 4 bases clipped from V and 11 bases from J, the junction kept 9 bases outside the gene matches. As DNA, the CDR3 is TGTGCCAGCAGCCCCACAGGGGTAGGGGCACCCCTCCACTTT. It translates to CASSPTGVGAPLHF.

This clone came up once. This rearrangement joins TRBV19 to TRBJ1-5, with a tentative D call TRBD1 (6 bases). V was trimmed by 4 bases and J by 5 bases, leaving 15 bases between them. Germline values: CDR1 LNHDA, CDR2 SQIVND (reference sequence). This CDR3 region has 15 residues. The CDR3 here is CASSTPDRKDQPQHF. The DNA of the CDR3 is TGTGCCAGTAGTACCCCCGACAGGAAAGATCAGCCCCAGCATTTT.

The chain employs TRBV10-3 and TRBJ1-3, with D hard to call. V dropped 7 bases and J dropped 0 bases, with 10 bases sitting between them. CDR3 size: 14 residues. The germline gives CDR1 ENHRY, CDR2 SYGVKD. The CDR3 sequence is CAIMGTDSGNTIYF. The CDR3 region has the DNA TGTGCCATCATGGGCACTGACTCTGGAAACACCATATATTTT.

The chain combines TRBV2 with TRBJ1-4; D is undetermined. From germline, CDR1 is SNHLY and CDR2 FYNNEI. With 6 bases removed from V and 7 bases from J, the gap between germline ends came to 6 bases. The CDR3 is 11 residues long. The CDR3 DNA sequence: TGTGCCAGCAGCCCCAGTGAAAAACTGTTTTTT. Protein product: CASSPSEKLFF.

The chain links TRBV6-1 to TRBJ2-7; D possibly corresponds to TRBD1 (6 bases). This CDR3 region has 15 residues. The germline V gene has CDR1 MNHNS and CDR2 SASEGT. Trimming cost V 6 bases and J 0 bases, with 15 bases left between them. In DNA, the CDR3 is TGTGCCAGCAGCCTGGGACACCCGAGCTCCTACGAGCAGTACTTC. It encodes CASSLGHPSSYEQYF.

A few counts support this clone. The chain recombines TRBV5-1 with TRBJ1-2; 7 bases agree with TRBD1. Per germline, CDR1 SGHRS and CDR2 YFSETQ. With V trimmed by 0 bases and J by 5 bases, 7 bases remained unmatched. The CDR3 has 15 residues. In DNA, the CDR3 is TGCGCCAGCAGCTTGGGGGGAACAGGGGTGTATGGCTACACCTTC. It is translated as CASSLGGTGVYGYTF.

The J gene is TRBJ2-7, the V gene TRBV2; TRBD2 might be the D (6 bases). This CDR3 is built from 14 residues. Germline loops: CDR1 SNHLY, CDR2 FYNNEI. With 8 bases removed from V and 4 bases from J, the gap between germline ends came to 18 bases. CDR3 coding DNA: TGTGCCAGCGGTGGTGCGGGACGAGAGTACGAGCAGTACTTC. This sequence encodes CASGGAGREYEQYF.

Comments on this clone: The junction departs from germline at one end; a sequencing error may be responsible. This rearrangement joins TRBV6-1 to TRBJ1-2; tentatively, D is TRBD1 (5 bases). CDR3 length: 13 residues. The germline V gene has CDR1 MNHNS and CDR2 SASEGT. As DNA, the CDR3 is TGTGCCAGCAGCGAAGGAACAGGTCCTGGCTACACCTTC. Translation gives CASSEGTGPGYTF.

V gene TRBV5-4 combines with J gene TRBJ1-1, with D tentatively TRBD1 (5 bases). The CDR3 runs 13 residues. Germline lookup yields CDR1 SGHNT and CDR2 YYREEE (reference sequence). The V and J ends lost 1 base and 5 bases respectively, with 9 bases between them. The CDR3 sequence is CASSLQGGTEAFF. The CDR3 coding sequence is TGTGCCAGCAGCTTGCAGGGAGGAACTGAAGCTTTCTTT.

The sample holds one count of this clone. The chain combines TRBV9 with TRBJ1-2, with D possibly being TRBD1 (6 bases). CDR3 length equals 16 residues. Germline CDR1 is SGDLS and CDR2 is YYNGEE. V was cut by 0 bases and J by 0 bases, with 12 bases left in between. The CDR3 DNA sequence: TGTGCCAGCAGCGTAGACGGACAGATAACTAACTATGGCTACACCTTC. It encodes CASSVDGQITNYGYTF.

For the CDR3, the DNA is TGTGCCAGCAGTCCCCGGGACAGCCCCTATGGCTACACCTTC. As protein: CASSPRDSPYGYTF. The V and J genes are TRBV2 and TRBJ1-2; the match to TRBD1 covers 7 bases. V shed 5 bases, J shed 4 bases, and the junction held 7 bases outside the gene matches. This CDR3 is 14 amino acids long. From germline, CDR1 is SNHLY and CDR2 FYNNEI.

The chain recombines TRBV7-3 with TRBJ2-2; the match to TRBD1 covers 8 bases. J gave up 6 bases and V 3 bases, and 3 bases lay outside the gene matches. There are 14 residues in the CDR3. Germline loops: CDR1 SGHTA, CDR2 FQGTGA. The CDR3 reads CASSFGQGSGELFF. The CDR3 coding sequence is TGTGCCAGCAGCTTCGGACAGGGCTCCGGGGAGCTGTTTTTT.

V and J are TRBV10-1 and TRBJ2-7, with 12 positions matching TRBD2. The CDR3 contains 19 residues. Looked up from germline, CDR1 is WNHNN and CDR2 is SYGVQD (reference sequence). V lost 0 bases and J lost 6; bases outside the gene matches: 15. The CDR3 loop reads CASSESMLRLAGARSEQYF. DNA of the CDR3: TGCGCCAGCAGTGAGTCGATGCTTCGACTAGCGGGGGCCCGGAGCGAGCAGTACTTC.

The chain links TRBV10-3 to TRBJ2-1, with TRBD1 as a possible D gene (5 bases). The CDR3 covers 14 residues. Trimming stripped 6 bases from V and 4 bases from J, with 13 bases between. Germline assignment: CDR1 ENHRY and CDR2 SYGVKD. The CDR3 loop reads CAIRETESYNEQFF. The CDR3 DNA follows: TGTGCCATCAGGGAGACAGAGAGTTACAATGAGCAGTTCTTC.

This chain connects TRBV6-5 to TRBJ2-7; 8 positions agree with TRBD1. Germline CDR1 is MNHEY and CDR2 is SVGAGI. The CDR3 spans 15 residues. Unmatched junction bases numbered 7, after V lost 4 bases and J lost 2 bases. In nucleotides, the CDR3 is TGTGCCAGCAGTTCCACCGACAGGGGTACCTACGAGCAGTACTTC. Translated: CASSSTDRGTYEQYF.

The chain links TRBV5-1 to TRBJ2-3, with 10 bases that match TRBD2. The ends lost 2 bases at V and 2 bases at J; junction bases unmatched: 5. The length of the CDR3 is 16 residues. Germline CDR1 is SGHRS and CDR2 is YFSETQ. The CDR3 is CASSFSLAGATDTQYF. CDR3 sequence (DNA): TGCGCCAGCAGCTTCAGTCTAGCGGGGGCCACAGATACGCAGTATTTT.

V is TRBV5-1 and J is TRBJ2-1, with 8 bases fitting TRBD1. With V trimmed by 3 bases and J by 12 bases, 14 bases remained unmatched. In germline, CDR1 is SGHRS, CDR2 YFSETQ. This CDR3 is 15 amino acids long. The CDR3: CASSSPLPGGDRQFF. In nucleotides, the CDR3 is TGCGCCAGCAGCTCTCCCCTGCCAGGGGGCGACAGGCAGTTCTTC.